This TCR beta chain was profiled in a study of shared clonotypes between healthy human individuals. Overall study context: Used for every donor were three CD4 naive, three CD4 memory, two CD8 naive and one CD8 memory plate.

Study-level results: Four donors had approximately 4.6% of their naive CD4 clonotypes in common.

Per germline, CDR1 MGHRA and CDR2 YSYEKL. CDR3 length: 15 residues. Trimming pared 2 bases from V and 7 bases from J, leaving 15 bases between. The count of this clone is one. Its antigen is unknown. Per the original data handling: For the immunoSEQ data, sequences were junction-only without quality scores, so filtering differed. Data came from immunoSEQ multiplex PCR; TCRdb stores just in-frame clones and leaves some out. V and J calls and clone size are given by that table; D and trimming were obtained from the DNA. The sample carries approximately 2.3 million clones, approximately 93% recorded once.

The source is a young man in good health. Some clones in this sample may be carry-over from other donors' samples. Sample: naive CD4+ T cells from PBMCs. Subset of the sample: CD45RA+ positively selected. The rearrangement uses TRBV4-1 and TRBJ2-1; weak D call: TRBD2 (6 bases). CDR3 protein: CASSQTRPGGNEQFF. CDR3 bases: TGCGCCAGCAGCCAAACTCGCCCTGGGGGGAATGAGCAGTTCTTC.